This T cell receptor (beta chain) was captured in a study of identical twins. A word on this clonotype: Its specificity is not known.

Addition of a universal primer site occurred through template switching, and cDNA carried unique molecular identifiers. TCRdb fed the 5' RACE reads into MiXCR, producing one record per CDR3 protein. The table has nearly 250,000 distinct CDR3 sequences, 5.5% to 8% seen once; the top ten hold 3% to 4.5%. The CDR3 loop spans 13 amino acids. Germline CDR1 and CDR2: MDHEN and SYDVKM. V dropped 7 bases and J dropped 1 base, with 11 bases sitting between them. General study results and limits: Cord blood beta clonotypes present at high abundance carried fewer insertions; no such pattern appeared in memory repertoires. Out-of-frame beta sequences exhibited a weaker degree of excess twin sharing.

These data also featured in a second study, about yellow fever vaccine responses in identical twins.

The genes are TRBV28 and TRBJ2-7; tentatively, D is TRBD1 or TRBD2 (6 bases each). The material sequenced was memory (CD45RO+) T cells sorted from blood. The receptor was derived from a woman younger than 30 in good health. This CDR3 reads CASIRGASYEQYF. The CDR3 region has the DNA TGTGCCAGCATTAGGGGGGCGTCCTACGAGCAGTACTTC.